Shown below are 27 T cell receptor beta chains from a single sample sequenced in a study of blood T cell repertoires in COVID-19 (TCRdb year 2020). The library came from the immunoSEQ multiplex PCR assay. Drawn from immuneACCESS, this table holds only the in-frame rearrangements with V and J called that TCRdb kept. Clones are partly lost; checked studies trace under half to an unresolved V gene and leave the rest unexplained. The sample table contains 100,000 to 120,000 clones; only one count was recorded for roughly 85% of them. Clones ranked in the top ten supply around an eighth of the sample. The sequencing sample was made of peripheral blood. The receptors derive from a human donor in a cohort sampled during active COVID-19.

This CDR3 reads CASSIDGQGNYGYTF. Here the CDR3 DNA reads TGTGCCAGTAGTATAGATGGACAGGGGAACTATGGCTACACCTTC. V gene TRBV19 combines with J gene TRBJ1-2; 9 bases agree with TRBD1. CDR1 and CDR2 from the germline V gene are LNHDA and SQIVND (reference sequence). The J segment lost 2 bases and the V segment lost 0 bases, leaving 1 base of the junction unmatched. The CDR3 spans 15 residues.

The V and J genes are TRBV21-1 and TRBJ2-1; TRBD2 is the table's D call and was not checked against the DNA. TRBV21-1 is annotated as a pseudogene. The CDR3 is 17 amino acids. The CDR3 spells CASGPQGGVSSYNEQFF. The CDR3 nucleotides read TGTGCCAGCGGACCTCAGGGCGGGGTTAGCTCCTACAATGAGCAGTTCTTC.

The J gene is TRBJ2-3, the V gene TRBV11-2, with D possibly matching TRBD2 (6 bases). The germline gives CDR1 SGHAT, CDR2 FQNNGV. V was clipped by 5 bases and J by 6 bases, with 9 bases between them. The CDR3 is 12 residues long. This chain's CDR3 is CASSRSGDTQYF. The CDR3 nucleotides read TGTGCCAGCAGCCGGAGCGGGGATACGCAGTATTTT.

The chain combines TRBV30 with TRBJ1-5; 8 bases fit TRBD1. CDR3 length: 14 amino acids. Trimming cost V 1 base and J 7 bases; bases outside gene matches: 6. The germline V gene encodes CDR1 GTSNPN and CDR2 SVGIG (reference sequence). Here the CDR3 reads CAWSGQGAGQPQHF. CDR3 DNA sequence: TGTGCCTGGAGTGGGCAGGGGGCTGGACAGCCCCAGCATTTT.

This chain connects TRBV6-5 to TRBJ2-1; D gene unclear. The germline V and J ends were trimmed by 7 bases and 5 bases, with 9 bases remaining between them. From germline, CDR1 is MNHEY and CDR2 SVGAGI. The CDR3 is 12 residues long. The CDR3 spells CASNQNDNEQFF. In DNA form, the CDR3 reads TGTGCCAGCAACCAGAATGACAATGAGCAGTTCTTC.

This chain connects TRBV5-4 to TRBJ2-3; TRBD2 aligns across 9 bases. There are 16 residues in the CDR3. Germline-derived CDR1 and CDR2 are SGHNT and YYREEE (reference sequence). V lost 0 bases to trimming and J lost 4 bases; unmatched junction nucleotides: 6. The CDR3 sequence: CASSLESGGGADTQYF. The CDR3 DNA reads as TGTGCCAGCAGCTTGGAAAGCGGCGGGGGGGCAGATACGCAGTATTTT.

The V and J genes are TRBV5-6 and TRBJ1-1, with D possibly being TRBD1 (5 bases). The ends were cut back, 4 bases at V and 3 bases at J, with 16 bases in the middle. Germline V gene data show CDR1 as SGHDT and CDR2 as YYEEEE. The CDR3 extends over 15 amino acids. This CDR3 reads CASSPKGRADTEAFF. The CDR3 DNA follows: TGTGCCAGCAGCCCCAAGGGCAGGGCGGACACTGAAGCTTTCTTT.

J is TRBJ1-3 and V is TRBV3-1 (or the pseudogene TRBV3-2); D perhaps matches TRBD1 (6 bases). The CDR3 extends over 14 amino acids. V lost 4 bases to trimming and J lost 5 bases, with 12 bases between them. The germline V gene encodes CDR1 LGHDT and CDR2 YNNKEL (reference sequence). CDR3 nucleotides: TGTGCCAGCAGCCCCTCCGGGACAAGAAACACCATATATTTT. Protein product: CASSPSGTRNTIYF.

The rearrangement uses TRBV19 and TRBJ2-1, with 7 bases aligning to TRBD1. V was pared by 3 bases and J by 7 bases, with 9 bases of the junction left unmatched. The CDR3 runs to 15 residues. Germline loops: CDR1 LNHDA, CDR2 SQIVND (reference sequence). The CDR3 loop reads CASSMGTAEGNEQFF. The CDR3 DNA sequence: TGTGCCAGTAGTATGGGGACAGCTGAGGGGAATGAGCAGTTCTTC.

The chain carries TRBV25-1 and TRBJ1-2, with D perhaps TRBD1 (5 bases). This CDR3 region has 17 residues. Deletions cut 3 bases from V and 5 bases from J, with 22 bases between. Germline V gives CDR1 MGHDK, CDR2 SYGVNS. CDR3 nucleotides: TGTGCCAGCAGTGACTCCTCGTATGGGGCCCAATGGTATGGCTACACCTTC. This codes for CASSDSSYGAQWYGYTF.

The rearrangement uses TRBV7-9 and TRBJ1-5, with a weak D call TRBD1 (6 bases). The CDR3 has 17 amino acids. The germline V gene encodes CDR1 SEHNR and CDR2 FQNEAQ (reference sequence). V lost 3 bases, J lost 1 base, and 16 bases lay in between. CDR3: CASSLGDQGRSNQPQHF. The CDR3 nucleotides read TGTGCCAGCAGCTTGGGGGATCAGGGGCGAAGCAATCAGCCCCAGCATTTT.

The chain employs TRBV28 and TRBJ1-1; D is perhaps TRBD1 (6 bases). The CDR3 extends over 14 amino acids. Germline V gives CDR1 MDHEN, CDR2 SYDVKM. V lost 2 bases and J 4 bases, leaving 11 bases between the germline ends. CDR3 region: CASSLRGRGTEAFF. DNA of the CDR3: TGTGCCAGCAGTTTAAGGGGCAGGGGCACTGAAGCTTTCTTT.

The chain links TRBV24-1 to TRBJ2-1; D is possibly TRBD2 (5 bases). CDR1 is KGHDR, CDR2 SFDVKD, per germline. V lost 5 bases, J lost 0 bases, and 10 bases lay in between. There are 15 residues in the CDR3. The CDR3 region has the DNA TGTGCCACCAGTGGCCCTGGGAGCTCCTACAATGAGCAGTTCTTC. Encoded protein: CATSGPGSSYNEQFF.

The V call is TRBV28, the J call TRBJ2-4; 9 bases fit TRBD1. Trimming cost V 8 bases and J 4 bases; bases outside gene matches: 3. This CDR3 has 13 amino acids. Germline CDR1 MDHEN, CDR2 SYDVKM. The CDR3: CASGGTGKNIQYF. The CDR3 nucleotides read TGTGCCAGCGGGGGGACAGGGAAAAACATTCAGTACTTC.

The chain links TRBV7-2 to TRBJ2-3, with 11 bases that match TRBD2. CDR1 and CDR2 (germline): SGHTA, FQGNSA. The junction had 4 bases not matched to a gene; V was cut back by 1 base and J by 7 bases. The CDR3 is 15 amino acids. Written as DNA, the CDR3 is TGTGCCAGCAGCTTAGAGCTAGCGGGGGGTTATACGCAGTATTTT. This translates into CASSLELAGGYTQYF.

The chain couples TRBV18 to TRBJ2-1; D is perhaps TRBD2 (6 bases). CDR1 and CDR2 (germline): KGHSH, LQKENI. The CDR3 totals 15 residues. The V end lost 3 bases, the J end lost 1 base, and 10 bases lay between the germline ends. The CDR3 DNA follows: TGTGCCAGCTCACCGGCCCTAGCGTCCTACAATGAGCAGTTCTTC. It codes for CASSPALASYNEQFF.

The rearrangement joins TRBV10-3 to TRBJ2-6; TRBD1 might be the D (6 bases). Germline-derived CDR1 and CDR2 are ENHRY and SYGVKD. V lost 6 bases and J lost 4, with 10 bases in between. CDR3 length: 14 residues. CDR3: CAIRQGSGANVLTF. CDR3 DNA: TGTGCCATCAGACAGGGATCCGGGGCCAACGTCCTGACTTTC.

The CDR3 nucleotides are TGTGCCAGCAGCTTACACCGGGGGACCTACAATGAGCAGTTCTTC. Its translation is CASSLHRGTYNEQFF. V is TRBV7-2 and J is TRBJ2-1; a possible D gene is TRBD2 (6 bases). In germline, CDR1 is SGHTA, CDR2 FQGNSA. Trimming removed 2 bases from V and 2 bases from J, with 10 bases in between. The CDR3 totals 15 residues.

The chain combines TRBV6-5 with TRBJ2-7, with 8 bases fitting TRBD2. The CDR3 covers 15 residues. The trim removed 5 bases at V and 8 bases at J, leaving 14 bases unmatched. Per germline, CDR1 MNHEY and CDR2 SVGAGI. CDR3 coding DNA: TGTGCCAGCAGTCGGGCCGCGCGGGGGGATGGGAAGCAGTACTTC. Translation: CASSRAARGDGKQYF.

V and J are TRBV6-4 and TRBJ2-3; D may be TRBD2 (5 bases). The CDR3 has 14 amino acids. The V gene's germline CDR1 is MRHNA and CDR2 SNTAGT. The V end lost 4 bases, the J end lost 6 bases, and 14 bases lay between the germline ends. CDR3 in amino acids: CASSGAGDGDTQYF. The CDR3 DNA reads as TGTGCCAGCAGTGGGGCGGGCGATGGGGATACGCAGTATTTT.

As DNA, the CDR3 is TGTGCCACCAGTGACCCCGGGGGGGCCACAGATACGCAGTATTTT. Its translation: CATSDPGGATDTQYF. The rearrangement links TRBV24-1 to TRBJ2-3; 8 bases match TRBD2. Per germline, CDR1 KGHDR and CDR2 SFDVKD. J lost 2 bases, V lost 4 bases, and 4 bases had no gene match. The CDR3 extends over 15 amino acids.

CDR3 sequence reads: CASSSTVNTEAFF. CDR3 nucleotides: TGTGCCAGCAGCTCGACAGTGAACACTGAAGCTTTCTTT. V is TRBV5-4 and J is TRBJ1-1; D is possibly TRBD1 (5 bases). V lost 3 bases and J 0 bases, leaving 6 bases between the germline ends. Germline-derived CDR1 and CDR2 are SGHNT and YYREEE (reference sequence). CDR3 length: 13 amino acids.

The chain recombines TRBV7-9 with TRBJ2-7, with 7 bases lining up with TRBD1. This CDR3 spans 13 amino acids. Unmatched junction bases numbered 4, after V lost 5 bases and J lost 3 bases. Germline CDR1 SEHNR, CDR2 FQNEAQ (reference sequence). The CDR3 region has the DNA TGTGCCAGCAGCCGGGACAGCCTCTACGAGCAGTACTTC. Amino acids: CASSRDSLYEQYF.

The rearrangement uses TRBV20-1 and TRBJ1-1, with D perhaps TRBD1 (5 bases). There are 14 residues in the CDR3. Trimming stripped 3 bases from V and 5 bases from J, with 16 bases between. Germline CDR1 reads DFQATT; CDR2 reads SNEGSKA (reference sequence). The CDR3: CSASVVQGRTEAFF. The DNA for the CDR3 is TGCAGTGCTAGTGTTGTCCAGGGAAGGACTGAAGCTTTCTTT.

The rearrangement uses TRBV11-2 and TRBJ1-2; D is unresolved. V dropped 1 base and J dropped 2 bases, with 8 bases sitting between them. CDR3 length equals 14 residues. The germline V gene has CDR1 SGHAT and CDR2 FQNNGV. The chain's CDR3 is CASSLVQKNYGYTF. The CDR3 DNA sequence: TGTGCCAGCAGCTTAGTTCAGAAAAACTATGGCTACACCTTC.

This clone was seen once. J is TRBJ1-1 and V is TRBV24-1; D possibly corresponds to TRBD1 (5 bases). The CDR3 totals 13 residues. The germline V gene has CDR1 KGHDR and CDR2 SFDVKD. The V end lost 7 bases, the J end lost 1 base, and 9 bases lay between the germline ends. The DNA of the CDR3 is TGTGCCACCAGAGGACATTCGAACACTGAAGCTTTCTTT. Protein product: CATRGHSNTEAFF.

The genes are TRBV3-1 (or the pseudogene TRBV3-2) and TRBJ2-7; 8 nucleotides line up with TRBD1. This CDR3 comprises 14 residues. CDR1 is LGHDT, CDR2 YNNKEL, per germline (reference sequence). V was clipped by 4 bases and J by 2 bases; unmatched bases: 4. This CDR3 reads CASSRDRQTYEQYF. The CDR3 nucleotides are TGTGCCAGCAGCCGGGACAGGCAGACCTACGAGCAGTACTTC.